This TCR beta chain was found in a study of T-cell memory formation after mild COVID-19. Notes on the study in general: A second wave expanding day 15 to 37 was CD4+-biased; contracting clones were balanced.

The germline V and J ends were trimmed by 7 bases and 0 bases, with 12 bases remaining between them. Per germline, CDR1 WSHSY and CDR2 SAAADI. The CDR3 runs to 14 residues. This clonotype has just a few counts. The antigen remains undetermined. TCRdb re-analysed the 5' RACE reads in MiXCR, keeping a single row per CDR3 protein. The table has around 340,000 distinct CDR3 sequences, more than 15% seen once. Sample: PBMCs or a T cell subset sorted from them (not recorded which). The chain uses TRBV10-2 and TRBJ1-1, with D tentatively TRBD1 (5 bases). This TCR derives from a man aged 18-30 years who had mild COVID-19 (a few samples of this study predate the infection). Cell type and time point are not known. CDR3 loop: CASNPRGMNTEAFF. CDR3 nucleotide sequence: TGCGCCAGCAACCCGCGGGGGATGAACACTGAAGCTTTCTTT.